These 30 T cell receptor beta chains share one sample of origin, sequenced in a study of blood T cell repertoires in COVID-19. Only in-frame clones appear in the TCRdb table, and some are missing; sequencing was by immunoSEQ multiplex PCR. Seen here are 250,000 to 300,000 clones, 85% to 90% observed once, and the top ten hold approximately 2%. Sequencing was performed on PBMCs or T cells enriched from blood (not recorded which). The origin of the receptors is a woman in her sixties or seventies in a cohort exposed to, infected with or recovered from COVID-19 (not recorded which).

V gene TRBV6-2 or TRBV6-3 combines with J gene TRBJ1-5; 10 nucleotides match TRBD1. The CDR3 length is 16 residues. Germline CDR1 is MNHEY and CDR2 is SVGEGT. The junction had 8 bases not matched to a gene; V was cut back by 2 bases and J by 7 bases. CDR3 loop: CASSYQPPGQGQPQHF. DNA of the CDR3: TGTGCCAGCAGTTACCAGCCCCCGGGACAGGGGCAGCCCCAGCATTTT.

This chain links TRBV19 with TRBJ2-1; D perhaps matches TRBD1 (5 bases). V dropped 7 bases and J dropped 4 bases, with 17 bases sitting between them. Germline loops: CDR1 LNHDA, CDR2 SQIVND (reference sequence). This CDR3 comprises 15 residues. CDR3 region: CASTRQSRAYNEQFF. The CDR3 DNA follows: TGTGCCAGTACCCGACAGTCCCGGGCTTACAATGAGCAGTTCTTC.

This rearrangement joins TRBV10-1 to TRBJ1-1; D gene ambiguous. V gave up 3 bases and J gave up 4 bases, with 6 bases separating them. Germline V gives CDR1 WNHNN, CDR2 SYGVQD (reference sequence). The CDR3 is made up of 12 amino acids. CDR3 amino acids: CASSDYSTEAFF. CDR3 DNA sequence: TGCGCCAGCAGTGATTATTCCACTGAAGCTTTCTTT.

This chain links TRBV4-3 with TRBJ2-1, with TRBD2 matching 7 bases. From germline, CDR1 is LGHNA and CDR2 YSLEER. J was trimmed by 5 bases and V by 1 base; bases with no gene match: 5. CDR3 size: 15 residues. The CDR3 DNA sequence: TGCGCCAGCAGCCAAGGGGGTCTAGCGGACAATGAGCAGTTCTTC. Translating it yields CASSQGGLADNEQFF.

This sequence joins TRBV7-3 and TRBJ2-2, with D possibly matching TRBD1 (5 bases). The CDR3 sequence is 13 residues long. Trimming took off 5 bases at V and 6 bases at J, with 10 bases between the two ends. Germline CDR1 SGHTA, CDR2 FQGTGA. CDR3 bases: TGTGCCAGCAGCCCAGGGTGGCCCGGGGAGCTGTTTTTT. It yields the protein CASSPGWPGELFF.

The CDR3, as DNA: TGTGCCAGCAGCCAAGTTAAGTACCAGGGGCGGAGCGAGCAGTACTTC. Translated: CASSQVKYQGRSEQYF. This sequence joins TRBV14 and TRBJ2-7, with a tentative D call TRBD1 (6 bases). Germline assignment: CDR1 SGHDN and CDR2 FVKESK. The CDR3 runs to 16 residues. V dropped 1 base and J dropped 6 bases, with 19 bases sitting between them.

This clone was seen a few times. This chain joins TRBV9 and TRBJ2-3, with D possibly being TRBD1 (6 bases). The V gene's germline CDR1 is SGDLS and CDR2 YYNGEE. The CDR3 sequence is 17 residues long. Trimming stripped 4 bases from V and 1 base from J, with 19 bases between. The CDR3 sequence is CASSRGLSGVGTDTQYF. CDR3 coding DNA: TGTGCCAGCAGCAGGGGATTGTCAGGGGTCGGCACAGATACGCAGTATTTT.

On this clone: Because the CDR3's place on the DNA is in doubt, the DNA is left out and the CDR3 is given as listed by TCRdb. The V gene is TRBV6-1, the J gene TRBJ1-2; the table names TRBD1, a call not compared with the DNA. Both ends counted, the CDR3 spans 14 residues. Germline V gene lookup returns CDR1 MNHNS and CDR2 SASEGT. CDR3 amino acids: CASSEAVGRGTATF.

The chain links TRBV30 to TRBJ2-7; TRBD1 aligns across 10 bases. Germline CDR1 GTSNPN, CDR2 SVGIG (reference sequence). The CDR3 extends over 14 amino acids. V shed 3 bases, J shed 6 bases, and the junction held 8 bases outside the gene matches. The CDR3 loop reads CAWRPGQGMREQYF. DNA for the CDR3: TGTGCCTGGAGACCGGGACAGGGGATGCGCGAGCAGTACTTC.

The chain links TRBV7-8 to TRBJ2-7; maybe TRBD2 (6 bases). The V end was cut by 1 base, the J end by 9 bases, with 16 bases between. Germline values: CDR1 SGHVS, CDR2 FQNEAQ. The length of the CDR3 is 14 residues. The CDR3 loop is CASSLEPGTRRQYF. CDR3 DNA: TGTGCCAGCAGCTTAGAGCCCGGGACTCGGCGGCAGTACTTC.

This chain connects TRBV6-5 to TRBJ2-5; unclear D gene. With 7 bases removed from V and 0 bases from J, the gap between germline ends came to 12 bases. This CDR3 is 14 amino acids long. Germline values: CDR1 MNHEY, CDR2 SVGAGI. CDR3 DNA: TGTGCCAGCACCCGGTCCCTGTACCAAGAGACCCAGTACTTC. As protein: CASTRSLYQETQYF.

A single count supports this clone. V gene TRBV24-1 combines with J gene TRBJ1-5; D gene uncertain. The CDR3 sequence is 16 residues long. V lost 5 bases to trimming and J lost 0 bases, with 13 bases between them. CDR1 KGHDR and CDR2 SFDVKD come from the germline V gene. CDR3: CATSGAGISSNQPQHF. The CDR3 nucleotides are TGTGCCACCAGTGGGGCAGGAATCTCTAGCAATCAGCCCCAGCATTTT.

V usage is TRBV3-1 (or the pseudogene TRBV3-2) and J usage is TRBJ2-1, with 7 bases aligning to TRBD2. V trimming: 2 bases; J trimming: 8 bases; junction bases outside the gene matches: 6. Germline lookup yields CDR1 LGHDT and CDR2 YNNKEL (reference sequence). This CDR3 region has 14 residues. CDR3 region: CASSQRGTKDEQFF. DNA for the CDR3: TGTGCCAGCAGCCAAAGAGGGACTAAAGATGAGCAGTTCTTC.

This rearrangement joins TRBV19 to TRBJ2-1; no definite D call. The germline gives CDR1 LNHDA, CDR2 SQIVND (reference sequence). Trimming pared 4 bases from V and 3 bases from J, leaving 4 bases between. This CDR3 has 12 residues. The CDR3 nucleotides are TGTGCCAGTAGTACCAACTACAATGAGCAGTTCTTC. It translates to CASSTNYNEQFF.

This rearrangement joins TRBV28 to TRBJ2-3, with 7 bases fitting TRBD2. The germline CDR1 and CDR2 sequences are MDHEN and SYDVKM. The CDR3 runs 16 residues. Trimming removed 10 bases from V and 4 bases from J; junction bases left unmatched: 17. The CDR3 loop reads CATTPPSGVRPDTQYF. DNA of the CDR3: TGTGCCACCACCCCCCCTAGCGGAGTTCGCCCAGATACGCAGTATTTT.

A note on this clone: Other DNA sequences in the same sample also yield this CDR3. This chain joins TRBV19 and TRBJ1-1; weak D call: TRBD1 (6 bases). The V end was cut by 3 bases, the J end by 0 bases, with 8 bases between. Per germline, CDR1 LNHDA and CDR2 SQIVND (reference sequence). The length of the CDR3 is 14 residues. CDR3 nucleotides: TGTGCCAGTAGTATTACAGGGTTGAACACTGAAGCTTTCTTT. Translating it yields CASSITGLNTEAFF.

The chain combines TRBV28 with TRBJ1-1, with D uncertain. V lost 2 bases and J 4 bases, leaving 5 bases between the germline ends. The CDR3 consists of 12 residues. Germline V gene sequence: CDR1 MDHEN, CDR2 SYDVKM. The CDR3 region is CASSLQVTEAFF. In nucleotides, the CDR3 is TGTGCCAGCAGTTTACAGGTCACTGAAGCTTTCTTT.

V gene TRBV27 combines with J gene TRBJ2-1, with 7 bases that match TRBD2. The CDR3 covers 17 residues. J gave up 3 bases and V 2 bases, and 10 bases lay outside the gene matches. Germline lookup yields CDR1 MNHEY and CDR2 SMNVEV (reference sequence). The CDR3 protein is CASSLEVGGSYYNEQFF. The CDR3, as DNA: TGTGCCAGCAGTTTAGAGGTAGGCGGGAGTTACTACAATGAGCAGTTCTTC.

The chain is built from TRBV5-4 and TRBJ1-2; D perhaps matches TRBD1 (5 bases). Germline CDR1 reads SGHNT; CDR2 reads YYREEE (reference sequence). Trimming pared 0 bases from V and 2 bases from J, leaving 11 bases between. The CDR3 has 15 amino acids. This chain's CDR3 is CASSLALSGNYGYTF. As DNA, the CDR3 is TGTGCCAGCAGCTTGGCTCTATCAGGGAACTATGGCTACACCTTC.

This chain uses TRBV5-1 with TRBJ2-1; TRBD2 is a possible D gene (6 bases). The CDR3 extends over 16 amino acids. Germline values: CDR1 SGHRS, CDR2 YFSETQ. Trimming stripped 0 bases from V and 3 bases from J, with 13 bases between. The CDR3 DNA sequence: TGCGCCAGCAGCTTGGCCGGGGGAGGATTCTACAATGAGCAGTTCTTC. Translating it yields CASSLAGGGFYNEQFF.

The V gene is TRBV11-2, the J gene TRBJ1-1, with D possibly being TRBD1 (6 bases). V was pared by 0 bases and J by 10 bases, with 15 bases between. CDR1 and CDR2 (germline): SGHAT, FQNNGV. The CDR3 spans 14 residues. CDR3 in amino acids: CASSLDTRGVGAFF. CDR3 nucleotides: TGTGCCAGCAGCTTAGATACCAGGGGTGTCGGAGCTTTCTTT. The variable domain in full, with the rest retrieved from reference TRBV11-2 and TRBJ1-1, is EAGVAQSPRYKIIEKRQSVAFWCNPISGHATLYWYQQILGQGPKLLIQFQNNGVVDDSQLPKDRFSAERLKGVDSTLKIQPAKLEDSAVYLCASSLDTRGVGAFFGQGTRLTVV.

This clone was seen a single time. The chain combines TRBV12-3 or TRBV12-4 with TRBJ2-1; D unclear. There are 12 residues in the CDR3. Trimming stripped 6 bases from V and 5 bases from J, with 8 bases between. For the CDR3, the DNA is TGTGCCAGCAGACAGACGAACAATGAGCAGTTCTTC. Its protein product is CASRQTNNEQFF.

The chain has TRBV19 and TRBJ1-5, with 9 bases lining up with TRBD1. Germline CDR1 is LNHDA and CDR2 is SQIVND (reference sequence). The CDR3 is 17 amino acids. The V segment lost 5 bases and the J segment 7 bases; nucleotides outside the gene matches: 15. For the CDR3, the DNA is TGTGCCAGTAGTCCCCGGGGACAGGGTATTTTTGGCCAGCCCCAGCATTTT. This translates into CASSPRGQGIFGQPQHF. The variable domain in full, completed from reference TRBV19 and TRBJ1-5, reads DGGITQSPKYLFRKEGQNVTLSCEQNLNHDAMYWYRQDPGQGLRLIYYSQIVNDFQKGDIAEGYSVSREKKESFPLTVTSAQKNPTAFYLCASSPRGQGIFGQPQHFGDGTRLSIL.

The J gene is TRBJ2-4, the V gene TRBV5-4, with 7 bases that match TRBD2. Germline CDR1 reads SGHNT; CDR2 reads YYREEE (reference sequence). The CDR3 consists of 13 residues. V shed 5 bases, J shed 9 bases, and the junction held 8 bases outside the gene matches. CDR3 residues: CASSREGLGIQYF. The CDR3, as DNA: TGTGCCAGCAGTAGGGAGGGCCTTGGCATTCAGTACTTC.

V usage is TRBV30 and J usage is TRBJ1-2; 8 bases match TRBD1. The J segment lost 6 bases and the V segment lost 4 bases, leaving 4 bases of the junction unmatched. The length of the CDR3 is 12 residues. Per the germline V gene, CDR1 is GTSNPN and CDR2 is SVGIG (reference sequence). Here the CDR3 DNA reads TGTGCCTGGAACCCGGACAGGGATGGCTACACCTTC. Protein sequence: CAWNPDRDGYTF.

The chain links TRBV5-1 to TRBJ2-5, with a weak D call TRBD2 (6 bases). V was shortened by 1 base and J by 1 base, with 14 bases between the two germline ends. Germline lookup yields CDR1 SGHRS and CDR2 YFSETQ. The CDR3 has 16 residues. The CDR3 DNA reads as TGCGCCAGCAGCTTGAGTCCGGGAGAGGTCCAAGAGACCCAGTACTTC. It codes for CASSLSPGEVQETQYF.

This clone was seen a single time. The V call is TRBV28, the J call TRBJ2-7; D ambiguous. V lost 6 bases and J lost 0, with 9 bases in between. Per germline, CDR1 MDHEN and CDR2 SYDVKM. The CDR3 runs 13 residues. The CDR3 DNA reads as TGTGCCAGCAGAGTCTCCTACTCCTACGAGCAGTACTTC. Its translation: CASRVSYSYEQYF.

The chain couples TRBV25-1 to TRBJ2-1, with 10 bases that match TRBD2. Germline-derived CDR1 and CDR2 are MGHDK and SYGVNS. Trimming cost V 6 bases and J 8 bases; bases outside gene matches: 7. The CDR3 runs 14 residues. The CDR3 sequence is CASRRLAGADEQFF. CDR3 DNA sequence: TGTGCCAGCAGGAGACTAGCGGGCGCGGATGAGCAGTTCTTC.

The chain couples TRBV11-2 to TRBJ1-2; TRBD1 agrees at 9 bases. V trimming: 6 bases; J trimming: 4 bases; junction bases outside the gene matches: 6. The CDR3 sequence is 14 residues long. The germline V gene encodes CDR1 SGHAT and CDR2 FQNNGV. CDR3 sequence (DNA): TGTGCCAGCAGGGAAACAGGGGGCCTCTATGGCTACACCTTC. Translated: CASRETGGLYGYTF. Filled out from reference TRBV11-2 and TRBJ1-2, the complete variable domain reads EAGVAQSPRYKIIEKRQSVAFWCNPISGHATLYWYQQILGQGPKLLIQFQNNGVVDDSQLPKDRFSAERLKGVDSTLKIQPAKLEDSAVYLCASRETGGLYGYTFGSGTRLTVV.

This rearrangement joins TRBV15 to TRBJ2-1; 9 bases align to TRBD2. The CDR3 spans 16 residues. Germline V gene lookup returns CDR1 LNHNV and CDR2 YYDKDF (reference sequence). V shed 3 bases, J shed 3 bases, and the junction held 6 bases outside the gene matches. This CDR3 is CATSSSPSGIYNEQFF. The DNA for the CDR3 is TGTGCCACCAGCAGCTCCCCTAGCGGGATCTACAATGAGCAGTTCTTC.